The clone carrying this TCR beta chain occurred many times. The second PCR ran 7 to 11 cycles with a sample-barcoded 5' primer and J-beta primers. TCRdb fed the 5' RACE reads into MiXCR, producing one record per CDR3 protein. This table holds 600,000 to 850,000 distinct CDR3 sequences, approximately 39% found once. The sample is drawn from a study of blood T cells in healthy people across ages. J gave up 5 bases and V 3 bases, and 17 bases lay outside the gene matches. The germline V gene has CDR1 DFQATT and CDR2 SNEGSKA (reference sequence). The CDR3 runs 17 residues. The rearrangement uses TRBV20-1 and TRBJ2-7; TRBD2 matches 9 bases. Sequencing was done on a sample of blood. This receptor was taken from a woman aged 55 to 70 in good health. The CDR3 sequence is CSARVLSGAGGPHEQYF. CDR3 DNA: TGCAGTGCTAGGGTTCTAAGCGGGGCGGGAGGGCCCCACGAGCAGTACTTC.